These 14 T cell receptor beta chains came from one sample sequenced in a study of technical replicates of blood from several donors. The table came from immunoSEQ multiplex PCR; TCRdb's copy has only in-frame clones and leaves some out. The data hold 79,000 or so clones, with approximately 96% observed a single time. Sequencing input: T cells isolated from PBMCs. These receptors originate from a human donor in good health.

The chain uses TRBV27 and TRBJ1-2; 10 positions agree with TRBD1. J lost 3 bases, V lost 2 bases, and 6 bases had no gene match. The CDR3 sequence is 16 residues long. From germline, CDR1 is MNHEY and CDR2 SMNVEV (reference sequence). For the CDR3, the DNA is TGTGCCAGCAGTTTAAGTAGTGGACAGGGGGACTATGGCTACACCTTC. Its translation is CASSLSSGQGDYGYTF.

V is TRBV6-5 and J is TRBJ1-2; TRBD1 matches at 7 bases. Trimming removed 9 bases from V and 7 bases from J; junction bases left unmatched: 8. Germline V gene data show CDR1 as MNHEY and CDR2 as SVGAGI. The CDR3 sequence is 12 residues long. The CDR3 DNA is TGTGCCAGTGGACCAACAGGGGTTGGCTACACCTTC. It yields the protein CASGPTGVGYTF.

The V and J genes are TRBV14 and TRBJ2-6, with D possibly matching TRBD1 (5 bases). V was trimmed by 0 bases and J by 0 bases, leaving 15 bases between them. The CDR3 runs to 19 residues. The germline V gene has CDR1 SGHDN and CDR2 FVKESK. Here the CDR3 DNA reads TGTGCCAGCAGCCAAGAAAGACAGCCCCTCGGCTCTGGGGCCAACGTCCTGACTTTC. It yields the protein CASSQERQPLGSGANVLTF.

The V call is TRBV19, the J call TRBJ2-2; 7 bases map to TRBD1. With V trimmed by 3 bases and J by 4 bases, 5 bases remained unmatched. The germline V gene has CDR1 LNHDA and CDR2 SQIVND (reference sequence). This CDR3 has 15 amino acids. CDR3 sequence reads: CASSMNDRATGELFF. For the CDR3, the DNA is TGTGCCAGTAGTATGAACGACAGGGCCACCGGGGAGCTGTTTTTT.

V is TRBV30 and J is TRBJ1-2; 8 bases align to TRBD1. Germline assignment: CDR1 GTSNPN and CDR2 SVGIG (reference sequence). The V and J ends lost 3 bases and 7 bases, in that order; junction bases with no gene match: 13. The CDR3 totals 15 residues. The CDR3 protein is CAWSALSGGAGGYTF. DNA of the CDR3: TGTGCCTGGAGCGCCCTATCAGGGGGCGCAGGTGGCTACACCTTC.

The CDR3 DNA reads TGTGCCAGCAGATCGCCTAACACAGATACGCAGTATTTT. It translates to CASRSPNTDTQYF. The chain carries TRBV5-4 and TRBJ2-3; D is ambiguous. The CDR3 is 13 amino acids. The V end lost 5 bases, the J end lost 2 bases, and 9 bases lay between the germline ends. The germline V gene has CDR1 SGHNT and CDR2 YYREEE (reference sequence).

This clone was recorded only once. The chain recombines TRBV25-1 with TRBJ1-1; possible D gene TRBD1, 5 bases. Germline loops: CDR1 MGHDK, CDR2 SYGVNS. Trimming left V 5 bases short and J 0 bases short, with 10 bases between. This CDR3 has 14 amino acids. The CDR3 spells CASSKTGLNTEAFF. CDR3 nucleotides: TGTGCCAGCAGTAAAACAGGCCTGAACACTGAAGCTTTCTTT.

The chain has TRBV6-6 and TRBJ1-4; 7 bases line up with TRBD1. Germline-derived CDR1 and CDR2 are MNHNY and SVGAGI (reference sequence). The junction had 9 bases not matched to a gene; V was cut back by 4 bases and J by 7 bases. CDR3 size: 15 residues. In nucleotides, the CDR3 is TGTGCCAGCAGTTTTCCCGCAGGGGGAGGTGAAAAACTGTTTTTT. Translated, it gives CASSFPAGGGEKLFF.

The V and J genes are TRBV6-1 and TRBJ1-5, with D unclear. There are 15 residues in the CDR3. The germline V and J ends were trimmed by 3 bases and 1 base, with 10 bases remaining between them. Germline V gives CDR1 MNHNS, CDR2 SASEGT. The DNA for the CDR3 is TGTGCCAGCAGTGATCTGCTATTGAGCAATCAGCCCCAGCATTTT. As protein: CASSDLLLSNQPQHF.

The V call is TRBV6-1, the J call TRBJ2-7, with TRBD2 identical over 8 bases. Germline trimming cut 1 base from V and 3 bases from J; bases unmatched to any gene: 5. CDR1 and CDR2 from the germline V gene are MNHNS and SASEGT. This CDR3 spans 15 amino acids. The DNA for the CDR3 is TGTGCCAGCAGTGAAGGCGGGAGGAGGAGCTACGAGCAGTACTTC. It specifies CASSEGGRRSYEQYF.

This chain connects TRBV7-3 to TRBJ2-1; 8 bases align to TRBD2. CDR1 and CDR2 from the germline V gene are SGHTA and FQGTGA. The CDR3 consists of 15 residues. The V segment lost 2 bases and the J segment 8 bases; nucleotides outside the gene matches: 8. The CDR3: CASSLSGGLWDEQFF. The CDR3 nucleotides are TGTGCCAGCAGCTTATCGGGAGGGCTCTGGGATGAGCAGTTCTTC.

This rearrangement joins TRBV7-9 to TRBJ1-2; 11 bases map to TRBD1. Looked up from germline, CDR1 is SEHNR and CDR2 is FQNEAQ (reference sequence). The CDR3 runs 15 residues. V dropped 4 bases and J dropped 8; count of bases not matched to a gene: 9. Here the CDR3 reads CASSSRTGGGFGYTF. CDR3 coding DNA: TGTGCCAGCAGCTCAAGGACAGGGGGCGGGTTCGGCTACACCTTC.

The chain links TRBV7-8 to TRBJ2-7; D is unresolved. The CDR3 loop spans 13 amino acids. Trimming removed 3 bases at V and 5 bases at J, with 11 bases between. CDR1 SGHVS and CDR2 FQNEAQ come from the germline V gene. DNA of the CDR3: TGTGCCAGCAGCTTGGCCAGAACCCACGAGCAGTACTTC. Its translation is CASSLARTHEQYF.

The V call is TRBV2, the J call TRBJ1-1, with D unresolved. Germline CDR1 is SNHLY and CDR2 is FYNNEI. CDR3 length equals 13 residues. The V and J ends lost 3 bases and 2 bases respectively, with 7 bases between them. The CDR3 nucleotides are TGTGCCAGCAGTGATAGAGTTAACACTGAAGCTTTCTTT. This sequence encodes CASSDRVNTEAFF.